This T cell receptor beta chain emerged from a study of blood T cell repertoires in COVID-19. It was during active infection that Seattle patients were enrolled and then longitudinally followed. Germline loops: CDR1 GTSNPN, CDR2 SVGIG (reference sequence). With 0 bases clipped from V and 7 bases from J, the junction kept 6 bases outside the gene matches. This CDR3 spans 15 amino acids. Sequencing was performed with immunoSEQ multiplex PCR; in TCRdb, only in-frame clones are kept and a portion is missing. The table lists around 120,000 clones, more than 90% of them singletons. Sequencing was carried out using peripheral blood. The V gene is TRBV30, the J gene TRBJ1-6; the match to TRBD1 covers 7 bases. The sequence came from a man aged 55-75 years with COVID-19, enrolled during active disease. Here the CDR3 DNA reads TGTGCCTGGAGTGTTTTTGACAGGGAGAATTCACCCCTCCACTTT. Its protein product is CAWSVFDRENSPLHF.